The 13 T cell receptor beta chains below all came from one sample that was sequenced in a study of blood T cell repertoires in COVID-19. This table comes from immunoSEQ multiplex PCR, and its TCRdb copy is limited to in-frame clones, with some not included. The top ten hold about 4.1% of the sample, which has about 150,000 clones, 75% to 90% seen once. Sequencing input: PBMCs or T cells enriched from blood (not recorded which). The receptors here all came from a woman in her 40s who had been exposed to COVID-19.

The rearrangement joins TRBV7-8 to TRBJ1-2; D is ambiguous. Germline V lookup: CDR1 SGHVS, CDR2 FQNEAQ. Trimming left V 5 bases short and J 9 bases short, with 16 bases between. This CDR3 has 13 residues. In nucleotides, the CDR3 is TGTGCCAGCAGCCCAAACCAGAAGAATCGCTACACCTTC. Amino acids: CASSPNQKNRYTF.

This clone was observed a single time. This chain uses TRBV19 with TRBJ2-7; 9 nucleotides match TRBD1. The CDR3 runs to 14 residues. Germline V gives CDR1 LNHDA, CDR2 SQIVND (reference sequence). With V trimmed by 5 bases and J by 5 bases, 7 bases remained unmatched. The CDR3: CASSSDRGTHEQYF. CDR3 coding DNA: TGTGCCAGTAGTTCGGACAGGGGAACCCACGAGCAGTACTTC.

The CDR3 DNA follows: TGTGCCAGCAGCGTAGCCCCGGGACAGGGGTCCCTCGATGAGCAGTTCTTC. Its translation: CASSVAPGQGSLDEQFF. The rearrangement uses TRBV9 and TRBJ2-1; 10 nucleotides agree with TRBD1. The CDR3 has 17 residues. The germline V gene has CDR1 SGDLS and CDR2 YYNGEE. V lost 0 bases to trimming and J lost 8 bases; unmatched junction nucleotides: 11.

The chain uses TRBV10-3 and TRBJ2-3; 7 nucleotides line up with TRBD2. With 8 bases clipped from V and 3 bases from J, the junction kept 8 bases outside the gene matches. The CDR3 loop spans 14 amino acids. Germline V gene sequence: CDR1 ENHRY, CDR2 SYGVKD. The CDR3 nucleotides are TGTGCCATCGGCGGCGGGAGTTGGACAGATACGCAGTATTTT. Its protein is CAIGGGSWTDTQYF.

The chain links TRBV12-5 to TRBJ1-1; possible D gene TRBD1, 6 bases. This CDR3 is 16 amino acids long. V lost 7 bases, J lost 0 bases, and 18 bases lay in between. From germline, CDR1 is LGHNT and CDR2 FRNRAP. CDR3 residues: CASVHLQGYMNTEAFF. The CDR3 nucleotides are TGTGCTAGTGTCCACCTACAGGGATATATGAACACTGAAGCTTTCTTT.

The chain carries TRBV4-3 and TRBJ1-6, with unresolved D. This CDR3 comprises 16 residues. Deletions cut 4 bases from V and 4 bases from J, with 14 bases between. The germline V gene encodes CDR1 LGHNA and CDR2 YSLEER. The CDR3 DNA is TGCGCCAGCAGCCCGGACCTAGGCGGGTATAATTCACCCCTCCACTTT. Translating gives CASSPDLGGYNSPLHF.

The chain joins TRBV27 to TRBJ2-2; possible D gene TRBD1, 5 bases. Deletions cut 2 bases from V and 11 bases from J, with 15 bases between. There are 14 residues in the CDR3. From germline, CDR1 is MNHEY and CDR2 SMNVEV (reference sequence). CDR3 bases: TGTGCCAGCAGTTTACTCGACAGAGTTTCTGAGCTGTTTTTT. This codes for CASSLLDRVSELFF.

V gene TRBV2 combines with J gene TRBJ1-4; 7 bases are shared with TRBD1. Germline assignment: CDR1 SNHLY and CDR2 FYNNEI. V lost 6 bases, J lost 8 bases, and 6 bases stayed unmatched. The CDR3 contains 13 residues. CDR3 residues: CASRETGREKLFF. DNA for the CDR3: TGTGCCAGCAGGGAGACAGGGCGGGAAAAACTGTTTTTT.

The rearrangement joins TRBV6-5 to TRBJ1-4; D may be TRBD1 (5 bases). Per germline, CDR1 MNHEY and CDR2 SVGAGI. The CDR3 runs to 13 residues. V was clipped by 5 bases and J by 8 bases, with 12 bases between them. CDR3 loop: CASSPQGAEKLFF. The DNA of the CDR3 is TGTGCCAGCAGTCCTCAAGGGGCGGAAAAACTGTTTTTT.

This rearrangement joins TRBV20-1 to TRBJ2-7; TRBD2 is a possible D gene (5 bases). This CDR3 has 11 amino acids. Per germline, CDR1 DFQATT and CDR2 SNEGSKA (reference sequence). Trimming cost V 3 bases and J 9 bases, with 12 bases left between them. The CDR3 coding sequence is TGCAGTGCTAGTGGTAGCGTGGGGCAGTACTTC. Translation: CSASGSVGQYF.

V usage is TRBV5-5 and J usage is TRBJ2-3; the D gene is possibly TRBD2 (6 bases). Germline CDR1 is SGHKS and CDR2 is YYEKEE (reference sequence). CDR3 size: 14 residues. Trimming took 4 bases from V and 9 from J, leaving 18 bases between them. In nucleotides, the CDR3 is TGTGCCAGCAGCGCGGCCTGGGGGGTTGAAACGCAGTATTTT. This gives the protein CASSAAWGVETQYF.

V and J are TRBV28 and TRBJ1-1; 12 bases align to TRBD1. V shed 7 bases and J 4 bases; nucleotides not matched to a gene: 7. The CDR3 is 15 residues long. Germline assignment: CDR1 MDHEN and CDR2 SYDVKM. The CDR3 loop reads CASTIRDRGLTEAFF. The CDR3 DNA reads TGTGCCAGCACCATACGGGACAGGGGGCTCACTGAAGCTTTCTTT.

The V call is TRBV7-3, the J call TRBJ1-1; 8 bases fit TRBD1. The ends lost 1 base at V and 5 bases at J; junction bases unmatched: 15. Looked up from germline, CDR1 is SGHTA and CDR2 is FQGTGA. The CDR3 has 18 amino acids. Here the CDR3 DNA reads TGTGCCAGCAGCTTAAGCGACGCCAGGGGGCTGGGAGGTACTGAAGCTTTCTTT. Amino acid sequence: CASSLSDARGLGGTEAFF.